The 22 T cell receptor beta chains below come from one sample, sequenced in a study of blood T cells in healthy people across ages (dated by TCRdb to the mid-2010s). The library came from 5' RACE. Instrument used: Illumina HiSeq 2500. A second PCR of about 7 to 12 cycles was run with a J-beta primer mix and a sample-barcoded 5' primer. The public sequencing data were trimmed at Q25 with fastp and processed into clonotypes with MiXCR by TCRdb, which kept only in-frame beta chains. Entries are consolidated by CDR3 protein sequence, retaining the most common genes and DNA. For this sample there are roughly 500,000 distinct CDR3 sequences; 25% to 30% appear just once. The top ten hold around 18% of the sample. Sequences were obtained from blood. The receptors come from a woman aged 70-85 years in good health.

This clonotype has only a few counts. A junction boundary mismatches the germline segment, possibly from a read error. The chain combines TRBV3-1 with TRBJ2-4; 7 positions match TRBD2. Germline V CDR1 and CDR2: LGHDT, YNNKEL (reference sequence). This CDR3 spans 13 amino acids. In nucleotides, the CDR3 is TGTGCCAGCAACCAAGATTTGGCGGGGGTTCAGTACTTC. This codes for CASNQDLAGVQYF.

This clonotype was found a few times. The chain employs TRBV7-9 and TRBJ1-1, with D unclear. CDR1 is SEHNR, CDR2 FQNEAQ, per germline (reference sequence). The CDR3 is 13 amino acids. V shed 5 bases and J shed 7 bases, with 14 bases lying between them. DNA for the CDR3: TGTGCCAGCAGCCTGGTGGGGAAGGGTGAAGCTTTCTTT. Residues: CASSLVGKGEAFF.

V and J are TRBV5-1 and TRBJ2-4; 8 bases fit TRBD2. V shed 0 bases and J 4 bases; nucleotides not matched to a gene: 0. The CDR3 runs 14 residues. In germline, CDR1 is SGHRS, CDR2 YFSETQ. Here the CDR3 reads CASSLVAGKNIQYF. DNA for the CDR3: TGCGCCAGCAGCTTGGTAGCGGGGAAAAACATTCAGTACTTC.

The CDR3 bases are TGTGCCAGCATCAAAGACAGGGCCCTACCCAATGAGCAGTTCTTC. This gives the protein CASIKDRALPNEQFF. The chain links TRBV7-2 to TRBJ2-1; 7 nucleotides match TRBD1. The CDR3 contains 15 residues. Germline V gene data show CDR1 as SGHTA and CDR2 as FQGNSA. The V gene end was trimmed by 7 bases and the J gene end by 6 bases; junction bases not matched to a gene: 12.

This clonotype has at least ten counts. The chain recombines TRBV11-3 with TRBJ1-4; D is undetermined. There are 15 residues in the CDR3. The V gene lost 2 bases and the J gene lost 1 base, with 8 bases spanning the gap. The germline V gene has CDR1 SGHNT and CDR2 YENEEA. CDR3 protein: CASSLTTGTNEKLFF. For the CDR3, the DNA is TGTGCCAGCAGCTTAACAACGGGAACTAATGAAAAACTGTTTTTT.

This rearrangement joins TRBV3-1 to TRBJ2-7; D unclear. The V and J ends lost 4 bases and 5 bases respectively, with 9 bases between them. In germline, CDR1 is LGHDT, CDR2 YNNKEL (reference sequence). The CDR3 runs to 12 residues. As DNA, the CDR3 is TGTGCCAGCAGCCGTCAATGGAACGAGCAGTACTTC. It encodes CASSRQWNEQYF.

V gene TRBV7-8 combines with J gene TRBJ2-5, with D maybe TRBD2 (6 bases). The CDR3 contains 14 residues. Trimming stripped 1 base from V and 1 base from J, with 7 bases between. Per germline, CDR1 SGHVS and CDR2 FQNEAQ. The CDR3 bases are TGTGCCAGCAGCTTAGGGAGGGTCCAAGAGACCCAGTACTTC. Translated, it gives CASSLGRVQETQYF.

This sequence joins TRBV29-1 and TRBJ2-3; D unclear. Per germline, CDR1 SQVTM and CDR2 ANQGSEA. V lost 0 bases, J lost 2 bases, and 12 bases lay in between. The CDR3 runs 15 residues. The CDR3 sequence: CSVEDRYRITDTQYF. For the CDR3, the DNA is TGCAGCGTTGAAGATCGATACAGAATCACAGATACGCAGTATTTT.

This clonotype was found a few times. The rearrangement joins TRBV10-3 to TRBJ2-3, with 7 bases lining up with TRBD2. Germline lookup yields CDR1 ENHRY and CDR2 SYGVKD. The CDR3 consists of 18 residues. V was clipped by 1 base and J by 0 bases; unmatched bases: 10. Here the CDR3 reads CAISEFGGGGSSTDTQYF. Here the CDR3 DNA reads TGTGCCATCAGTGAGTTTGGCGGGGGAGGATCTAGCACAGATACGCAGTATTTT.

This clonotype has just a few counts. J is TRBJ2-4 and V is TRBV20-1; 10 bases map to TRBD1. Germline V lookup: CDR1 DFQATT, CDR2 SNEGSKA (reference sequence). V gave up 6 bases and J gave up 6 bases; unmatched junction bases: 11. The length of the CDR3 is 15 residues. The CDR3 nucleotides read TGCAGTGCCTTCCCGACAGGGGGCCGTGGAAACATTCAGTACTTC. Its protein product is CSAFPTGGRGNIQYF.

CDR3 in amino acids: CASSMRTTNTEAFF. DNA of the CDR3: TGTGCCAGTAGTATGCGGACAACGAACACTGAAGCTTTCTTT. J is TRBJ1-1 and V is TRBV19; D possibly corresponds to TRBD1 (5 bases). The CDR3 consists of 14 residues. Trimming removed 3 bases at V and 1 base at J, with 9 bases between. Germline loops: CDR1 LNHDA, CDR2 SQIVND (reference sequence). The entire variable domain, with the rest obtained from reference TRBV19 and TRBJ1-1, is as follows: DGGITQSPKYLFRKEGQNVTLSCEQNLNHDAMYWYRQDPGQGLRLIYYSQIVNDFQKGDIAEGYSVSREKKESFPLTVTSAQKNPTAFYLCASSMRTTNTEAFFGQGTRLTVV.

Only a few counts were recorded for this clonotype. V and J are TRBV24-1 and TRBJ1-2, with D possibly being TRBD1 (6 bases). Deletions cut 3 bases from V and 4 bases from J, with 17 bases between. Germline CDR1 reads KGHDR; CDR2 reads SFDVKD. The CDR3 spans 16 residues. CDR3 nucleotide sequence: TGTGCCACCAGTGATCCCTCAGAGGGGGAGATCTATGGCTACACCTTC. Protein sequence: CATSDPSEGEIYGYTF.

This chain connects TRBV20-1 to TRBJ2-3; 10 bases match TRBD2. CDR3 length equals 14 residues. CDR1 DFQATT and CDR2 SNEGSKA come from the germline V gene (reference sequence). The V and J ends lost 6 bases and 1 base, in that order; junction bases with no gene match: 4. The CDR3 here is CSALAGEGTDTQYF. In nucleotides, the CDR3 is TGCAGTGCGCTAGCGGGAGAAGGCACAGATACGCAGTATTTT.

This clonotype has just a few counts. This chain joins TRBV29-1 and TRBJ2-1, with D possibly being TRBD1 (6 bases). This CDR3 spans 16 amino acids. V gave up 0 bases and J gave up 0 bases, with 12 bases separating them. The germline gives CDR1 SQVTM, CDR2 ANQGSEA. In nucleotides, the CDR3 is TGCAGCGTTGAAGATACAGGGCCCCGCTCCTACAATGAGCAGTTCTTC. Translating it yields CSVEDTGPRSYNEQFF.

The J gene is TRBJ2-7, the V gene TRBV3-1, with D maybe TRBD2 (6 bases). The V gene's germline CDR1 is LGHDT and CDR2 YNNKEL (reference sequence). V was trimmed by 0 bases and J by 3 bases, leaving 9 bases between them. The CDR3 spans 14 residues. The CDR3 DNA sequence: TGTGCCAGCAGCCAAGATGGAGGGATCTACGAGCAGTACTTC. It encodes CASSQDGGIYEQYF.

This clonotype was counted many times. Mismatch with germline at one junction end may stem from a read error. The chain employs TRBV7-9 and TRBJ1-1; D may be TRBD1 (6 bases). In germline, CDR1 is SEHNR, CDR2 FQNEAQ (reference sequence). The CDR3 length is 13 residues. CDR3 loop: CASSSTGYTEAFF. The CDR3 DNA follows: TGTGCCAGCAGTTCAACAGGGTACACAGAAGCTTTCTTT.

This clonotype was counted at least ten times. This chain uses TRBV9 with TRBJ2-5, with D possibly TRBD2 on 6 matching bases. The V gene's germline CDR1 is SGDLS and CDR2 YYNGEE. This CDR3 is 15 amino acids long. Trimming took 3 bases from V and 0 from J, leaving 12 bases between them. The CDR3 region has the DNA TGTGCCAGCAGCGGGGGACTTCGTTACCAAGAGACCCAGTACTTC. Its protein is CASSGGLRYQETQYF.

This chain links TRBV20-1 with TRBJ1-4; no clear D gene. Germline V gene data show CDR1 as DFQATT and CDR2 as SNEGSKA (reference sequence). The CDR3 covers 13 residues. Trimming left V 0 bases short and J 5 bases short, with 7 bases between. The CDR3 nucleotides are TGCAGTGCTAGAGAAACAGCGAATGAAAAACTGTTTTTT. This translates into CSARETANEKLFF.

The V gene is TRBV3-1, the J gene TRBJ1-2; perhaps TRBD1 as D (5 bases). Trimming cost V 4 bases and J 4 bases, with 13 bases left between them. Per the germline V gene, CDR1 is LGHDT and CDR2 is YNNKEL (reference sequence). This CDR3 region has 14 residues. DNA for the CDR3: TGTGCCAGCAGCCGCGGGGCCGGGGGCTATGGCTACACCTTC. It specifies CASSRGAGGYGYTF. Full variable domain (outside the CDR3, taken from reference TRBV3-1 and TRBJ1-2): DTAVSQTPKYLVTQMGNDKSIKCEQNLGHDTMYWYKQDSKKFLKIMFSYNNKELIINETVPNRFSPKSPDKAHLNLHINSLELGDSAVYFCASSRGAGGYGYTFGSGTRLTVV.

This clonotype was seen ten or more times. The chain joins TRBV5-1 to TRBJ2-3, with TRBD1 matching over 10 bases. The CDR3 loop spans 16 amino acids. Germline CDR1 and CDR2: SGHRS and YFSETQ. J was trimmed by 6 bases and V by 4 bases; bases with no gene match: 11. In nucleotides, the CDR3 is TGCGCCAGCAGCCCCGGGACAGGGGTAAAGGGTGATACGCAGTATTTT. This translates into CASSPGTGVKGDTQYF. Based on the CDR3 plus reference TRBV5-1 and TRBJ2-3, the full variable domain is KAGVTQTPRYLIKTRGQQVTLSCSPISGHRSVSWYQQTPGQGLQFLFEYFSETQRNKGNFPGRFSGRQFSNSRSEMNVSTLELGDSALYLCASSPGTGVKGDTQYFGPGTRLTVL.

This clonotype occurred a few times. The chain is built from TRBV11-3 and TRBJ2-1; D is possibly TRBD2 (6 bases). The CDR3 is 14 amino acids. CDR1 SGHNT and CDR2 YENEEA come from the germline V gene. Trimming took off 4 bases at V and 5 bases at J, with 12 bases between the two ends. CDR3 in amino acids: CASSSRDLNNEQFF. The CDR3 region has the DNA TGTGCCAGCAGCTCCCGGGACTTGAACAATGAGCAGTTCTTC.

The rearrangement joins TRBV7-3 to TRBJ2-7, with D possibly TRBD2 on 5 matching bases. CDR3 length equals 12 residues. The germline V and J ends were trimmed by 7 bases and 7 bases, with 14 bases remaining between them. In germline, CDR1 is SGHTA, CDR2 FQGTGA. The CDR3 here is CASNIPPGEQYF. The CDR3 nucleotides are TGTGCCAGCAACATCCCCCCGGGAGAGCAGTACTTC.